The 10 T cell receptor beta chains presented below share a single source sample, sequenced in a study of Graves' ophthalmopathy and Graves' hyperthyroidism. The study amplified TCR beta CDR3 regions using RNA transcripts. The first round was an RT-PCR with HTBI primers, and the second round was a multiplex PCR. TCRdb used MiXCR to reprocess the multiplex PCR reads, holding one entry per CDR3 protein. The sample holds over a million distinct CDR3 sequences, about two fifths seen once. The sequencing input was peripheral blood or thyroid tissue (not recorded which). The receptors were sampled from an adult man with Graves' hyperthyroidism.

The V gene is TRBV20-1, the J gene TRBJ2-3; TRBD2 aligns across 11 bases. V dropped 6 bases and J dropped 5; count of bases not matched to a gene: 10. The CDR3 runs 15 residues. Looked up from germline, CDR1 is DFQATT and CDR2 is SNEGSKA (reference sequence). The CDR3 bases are TGCAGTGCGAAAACTAGCGGGAGAAGGGGAGATACGCAGTATTTT. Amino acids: CSAKTSGRRGDTQYF.

This CDR3 reads CATSDLLASEQYF. In DNA form, the CDR3 reads TGTGCCACCAGTGACCTTCTAGCTTCCGAGCAGTACTTC. The chain couples TRBV24-1 to TRBJ2-7, with D possibly matching TRBD2 (5 bases). CDR3 length equals 13 residues. The V gene's germline CDR1 is KGHDR and CDR2 SFDVKD. The V gene lost 4 bases and the J gene lost 6 bases, with 12 bases spanning the gap.

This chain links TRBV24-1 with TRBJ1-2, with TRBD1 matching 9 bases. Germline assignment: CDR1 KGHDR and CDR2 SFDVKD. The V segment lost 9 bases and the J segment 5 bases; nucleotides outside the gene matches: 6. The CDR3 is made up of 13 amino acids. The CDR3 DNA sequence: TGTGCCACCTCCACAGGGGGCAGGTATGGCTACACCTTC. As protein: CATSTGGRYGYTF.

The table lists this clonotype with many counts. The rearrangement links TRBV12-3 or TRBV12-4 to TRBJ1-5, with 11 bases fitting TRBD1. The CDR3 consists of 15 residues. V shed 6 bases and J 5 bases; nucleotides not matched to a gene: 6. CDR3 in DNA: TGTGCCAGCAGGAGGGACAGGGGGTACGATCAGCCCCAGCATTTT. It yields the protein CASRRDRGYDQPQHF.

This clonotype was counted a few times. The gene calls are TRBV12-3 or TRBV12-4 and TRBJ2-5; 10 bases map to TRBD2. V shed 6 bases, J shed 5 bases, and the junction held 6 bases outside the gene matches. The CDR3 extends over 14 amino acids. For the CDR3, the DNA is TGTGCCAGCAGACGCTATAGCGGGGGGGAGACCCAGTACTTC. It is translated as CASRRYSGGETQYF.

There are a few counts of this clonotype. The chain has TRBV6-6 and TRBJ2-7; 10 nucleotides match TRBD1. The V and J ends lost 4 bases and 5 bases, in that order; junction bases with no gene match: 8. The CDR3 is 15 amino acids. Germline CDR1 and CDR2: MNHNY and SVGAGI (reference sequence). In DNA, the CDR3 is TGTGCCAGCAGTTCGCGCGGGACAGGGGCCCACGAGCAGTACTTC. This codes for CASSSRGTGAHEQYF.

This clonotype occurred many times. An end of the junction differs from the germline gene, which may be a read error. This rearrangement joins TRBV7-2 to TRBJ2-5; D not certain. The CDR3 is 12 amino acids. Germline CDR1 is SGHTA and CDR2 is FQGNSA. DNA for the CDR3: TGTGCCAGCAGATTAGGCGGTGGGACCCAGTACTTC. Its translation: CASRLGGGTQYF.

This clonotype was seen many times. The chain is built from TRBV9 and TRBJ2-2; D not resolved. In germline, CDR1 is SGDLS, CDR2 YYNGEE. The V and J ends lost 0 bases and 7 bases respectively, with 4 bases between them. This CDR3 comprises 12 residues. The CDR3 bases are TGTGCCAGCAGCGTAGTGGTCGGGGAGCTGTTTTTT. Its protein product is CASSVVVGELFF.

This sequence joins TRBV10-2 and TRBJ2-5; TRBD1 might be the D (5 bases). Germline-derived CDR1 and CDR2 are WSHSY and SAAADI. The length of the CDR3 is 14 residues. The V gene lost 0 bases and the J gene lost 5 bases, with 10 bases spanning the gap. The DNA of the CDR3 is TGCGCCAGCAGTGAGTCGTCCAGGGTTGAGACCCAGTACTTC. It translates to CASSESSRVETQYF.

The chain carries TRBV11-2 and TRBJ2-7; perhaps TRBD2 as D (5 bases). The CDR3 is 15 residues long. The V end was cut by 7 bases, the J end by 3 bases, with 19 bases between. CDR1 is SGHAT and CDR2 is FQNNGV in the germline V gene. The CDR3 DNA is TGTGCCAGCACCACGACCCTAGGGAGTAACTACGAGCAGTACTTC. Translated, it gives CASTTTLGSNYEQYF.